This is a list of T cell receptor beta chains from one sample in a study of T-cell reconstitution after alpha-beta-depleted transplantation in children. MiXCR was run by TCRdb on the PCR reads, yielding one entry per CDR3 protein. The sample includes about 510,000 distinct CDR3 sequences, 11% of them seen just once. Source: PBMCs, mostly from graft donor cells, taken 180 days after TCRalphabeta/CD19-depleted stem cell transplant. These receptors were collected from a female patient aged 2-15 years who had a stem cell transplant for aplastic anemia, so the T cells may come from the graft donor. The CDR3 runs from the conserved cysteine through the conserved F or W. D genes are given only for firm matches. Size tells how often a clone was seen (once, few, many) or the class of an expanded clone, and some rows leave it out.

clone_size d_call cdr3_length j_call v_call cdr3_nt cdr3_aa
- - 16 TRBJ1-4 TRBV12-3/TRBV12-4 TGTGCCAGCAGGGGAGGGGGGTCGAGAACTAATGAAAAACTGTTTTTT CASRGGGSRTNEKLFF
- TRBD2 18 TRBJ2-3 TRBV20-1 TGCAGTGCTGTCCCGAGGGCGGGAGGTCTGACGGACACAGATACGCAGTATTTT CSAVPRAGGLTDTDTQYF
few TRBD1 18 TRBJ1-3 TRBV18 TGTGCCAGCTCACCTTCCGGACAGGATTTTTTCTCTGGAAACACCATATATTTT CASSPSGQDFFSGNTIYF
- - 16 TRBJ2-2 TRBV7-9 TGTGCCAGCAGCTCGGACCCAACGGCGGGCACCGGGGAGCTGTTTTTT CASSSDPTAGTGELFF
few TRBD1 16 TRBJ2-5 TRBV6-2/TRBV6-3 TGTGCCAGCAGTAACAAACGGACAGGGCCCTCGGCGACCCAGTACTTC CASSNKRTGPSATQYF
- TRBD1 15 TRBJ1-3 TRBV5-1 TGCGCCAGCAGCGCGGGACAGGGGCCTGGAAACACCATATATTTT CASSAGQGPGNTIYF
- - 12 TRBJ2-7 TRBV5-6 TGTGCCAGCAGCTTCAATAAAGAGGAGCAGTACTTC CASSFNKEEQYF
few TRBD1 15 TRBJ2-2 TRBV5-1 TGCGCCAGCAGCTCCCGACAGGGGGGCACCGGGGAGCTGTTTTTT CASSSRQGGTGELFF
many TRBD2 18 TRBJ2-3 TRBV20-1 TGCAGTTACCCCCGGACTAGCGGGAGTCGGGAACCCACAGATACGCAGTATTTT CSYPRTSGSREPTDTQYF
few - 14 TRBJ2-2 TRBV5-1 TGCGCCAGCTGGGGGGATGGCGACACCGGGGAGCTGTTTTTT CASWGDGDTGELFF
- - 18 TRBJ2-3 TRBV28 TGTGCCAGCAGTTTAAGGAAGGGGCCTAGGGGAGGAACAGATACGCAGTATTTT CASSLRKGPRGGTDTQYF
- - 15 TRBJ2-7 TRBV5-1 TGCGCCAGCAGCTTGGACTCGGGAGTGGACCACGAGCAGTACTTC CASSLDSGVDHEQYF
many TRBD2 15 TRBJ2-3 TRBV28 TGTGCCAGCAGTTTGTGGGAGGGCCGCTCAGATACGCAGTATTTT CASSLWEGRSDTQYF
- - 15 TRBJ1-2 TRBV4-2 TGTGCCAGCAGCCAAGCTTCCGAGCCAAGCTATGGCTACACCTTC CASSQASEPSYGYTF
many - 12 TRBJ2-1 TRBV20-1 TGCAGTGCTAGTGGGCCCTACAATGAGCAGTTCTTC CSASGPYNEQFF
few - 12 TRBJ2-5 TRBV20-1 TGCAGTGCTCATAGCGGAAAAGAGACCCAGTACTTC CSAHSGKETQYF
- - 15 TRBJ2-3 TRBV24-1 TGTGCCACCAGTGACCCTAGCGCCAGCACAGATACGCAGTATTTT CATSDPSASTDTQYF
few - 15 TRBJ1-1 TRBV28 TGTGCCAGCAGTTTGGGGGGGGCGACGAACACTGAAGCTTTCTTT CASSLGGATNTEAFF
few - 12 TRBJ2-2 TRBV2 TGTGCCAGCGGAGGGTGGACCGGGGAGCTGTTTTTT CASGGWTGELFF